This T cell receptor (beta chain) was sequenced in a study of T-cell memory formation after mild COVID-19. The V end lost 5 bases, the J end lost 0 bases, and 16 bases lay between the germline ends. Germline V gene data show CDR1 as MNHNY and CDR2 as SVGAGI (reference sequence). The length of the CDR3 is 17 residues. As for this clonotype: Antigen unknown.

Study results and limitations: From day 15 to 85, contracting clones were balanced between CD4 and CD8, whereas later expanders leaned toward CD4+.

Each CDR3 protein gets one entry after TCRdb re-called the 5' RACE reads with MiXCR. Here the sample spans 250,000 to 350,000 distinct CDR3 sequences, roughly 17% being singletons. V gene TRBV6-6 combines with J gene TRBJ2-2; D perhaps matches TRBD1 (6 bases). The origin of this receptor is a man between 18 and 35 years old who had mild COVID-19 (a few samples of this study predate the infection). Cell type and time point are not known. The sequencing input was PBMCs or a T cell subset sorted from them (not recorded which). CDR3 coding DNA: TGTGCCAGCAGTACCCTGTCGGGGACATCGAACACCGGGGAGCTGTTTTTT. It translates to CASSTLSGTSNTGELFF.